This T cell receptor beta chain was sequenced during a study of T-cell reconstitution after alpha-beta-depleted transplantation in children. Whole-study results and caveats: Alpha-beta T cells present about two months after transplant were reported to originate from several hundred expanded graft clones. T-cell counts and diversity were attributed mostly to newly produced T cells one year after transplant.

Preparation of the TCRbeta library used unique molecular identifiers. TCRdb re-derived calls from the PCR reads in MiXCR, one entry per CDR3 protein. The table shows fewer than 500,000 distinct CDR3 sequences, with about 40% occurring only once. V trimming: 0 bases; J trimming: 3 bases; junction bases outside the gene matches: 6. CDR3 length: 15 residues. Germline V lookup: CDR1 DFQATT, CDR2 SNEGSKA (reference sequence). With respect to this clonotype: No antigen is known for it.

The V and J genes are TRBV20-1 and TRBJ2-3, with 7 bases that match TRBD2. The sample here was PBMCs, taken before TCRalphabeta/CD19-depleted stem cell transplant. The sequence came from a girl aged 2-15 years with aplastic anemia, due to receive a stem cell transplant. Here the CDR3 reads CSARDLTSLTDTQYF. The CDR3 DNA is TGCAGTGCTAGAGATCTGACTAGCCTAACAGATACGCAGTATTTT.